Listed here is a single T cell receptor beta chain. Per the original data handling: The assay estimated nucleated cells by amplifying reference gene primers. Here immunoSEQ multiplex PCR was the method, and the copy in TCRdb shows in-frame clones only, minus some. The V and J calls and the clone size are those of that table, but D and trimming were determined from the DNA. The sample gives 150,000 to 200,000 clones, about 84% of which show up once; around 5.2% is in the top ten. The data derive from a study of blood T cell repertoires in COVID-19. Across the study: Some COVID-19 samples were acute and others convalescent; all came from the United States, Italy and Spain. The analysed material was cDNA or gDNA that came from T cells, B-cell-depleted T cells, or PBMCs.

The CDR3 consists of 16 residues. The germline V gene has CDR1 MDHEN and CDR2 SYDVKM. The J segment lost 0 bases and the V segment lost 6 bases, leaving 8 bases of the junction unmatched. The chain couples TRBV28 to TRBJ2-1; 7 positions match TRBD1. The sequenced sample consisted of peripheral blood. The TCR originated in a woman aged 25 to 39 with acute or convalescent COVID-19. This chain's CDR3 is CASSRTGTVSYNEQFF. The CDR3 region has the DNA TGTGCCAGCAGCCGAACCGGGACAGTCTCCTACAATGAGCAGTTCTTC. Complete variable domain (other parts from reference TRBV28 and TRBJ2-1): DVKVTQSSRYLVKRTGEKVFLECVQDMDHENMFWYRQDPGLGLRLIYFSYDVKMKEKGDIPEGYSVSREKKERFSLILESASTNQTSMYLCASSRTGTVSYNEQFFGPGTRLTVL.